The 30 T cell receptor beta chains below come from one sample, sequenced in a study of OX40 agonist ivuxolimab in advanced cancers. Using immunoSEQ multiplex PCR, the repertoire was profiled, and TCRdb retains in-frame clones only, with some absent. The profile shows 35,000 to 55,000 clones, roughly 94% of them singletons. Sequences were derived from CD4+ or CD8+ T cells sorted from blood, sampled in a trial of the OX40 agonist ivuxolimab. The receptors stem from an adult with an advanced solid tumor such as melanoma, head and neck, liver or kidney cancer.

This chain links TRBV21-1 with TRBJ2-1; the table's D call, TRBD2, was not checked against the DNA. TRBV21-1 is a pseudogene. This CDR3 has 15 residues. This chain's CDR3 is CASSTSGRDYNEQFF. The CDR3 DNA is TGTGCCAGCAGCACTTCAGGACGGGACTACAATGAGCAGTTCTTC.

This clone was seen just once. V gene TRBV4-3 combines with J gene TRBJ1-4; D remains ambiguous. CDR1 is LGHNA and CDR2 is YSLEER in the germline V gene. V was clipped by 0 bases and J by 4 bases, with 12 bases between them. The CDR3 runs to 16 residues. CDR3 DNA sequence: TGCGCCAGCAGCCAAGATAGGGCGGAGCATAATGAAAAACTGTTTTTT. Amino acids: CASSQDRAEHNEKLFF.

The chain employs TRBV14 and TRBJ1-1; 12 positions match TRBD1. Germline V gene data show CDR1 as SGHDN and CDR2 as FVKESK. The ends lost 1 base at V and 0 bases at J; junction bases unmatched: 9. The CDR3 sequence is 19 residues long. CDR3 nucleotides: TGTGCCAGCAGCCAAGGGTTGCCGGGACAGGGGGCGGTGAACACTGAAGCTTTCTTT. Its protein is CASSQGLPGQGAVNTEAFF.

The V gene is TRBV5-1, the J gene TRBJ2-3; TRBD2 matches at 13 bases. CDR3 length equals 21 residues. Germline loops: CDR1 SGHRS, CDR2 YFSETQ. Germline trimming cut 0 bases from V and 1 base from J; bases unmatched to any gene: 14. The CDR3 nucleotides are TGCGCCAGCAGCTTGGCCCCGGGACTAGCGGGACTCGGCCAGGGCACAGATACGCAGTATTTT. Residues: CASSLAPGLAGLGQGTDTQYF. Full variable domain (missing parts from reference TRBV5-1 and TRBJ2-3): KAGVTQTPRYLIKTRGQQVTLSCSPISGHRSVSWYQQTPGQGLQFLFEYFSETQRNKGNFPGRFSGRQFSNSRSEMNVSTLELGDSALYLCASSLAPGLAGLGQGTDTQYFGPGTRLTVL.

This clone has only one observation. The V and J genes are TRBV5-6 and TRBJ1-6; 9 bases map to TRBD1. The V gene's germline CDR1 is SGHDT and CDR2 YYEEEE. This CDR3 is built from 15 residues. Losses at the gene ends were 4 bases for V and 10 bases for J; bases not matched to a gene: 9. The CDR3 reads CASSVLTGGESPLHF. CDR3 sequence (DNA): TGTGCCAGCAGCGTACTGACAGGGGGTGAATCACCCCTCCACTTT.

This chain links TRBV10-3 with TRBJ2-7, with 9 bases matching TRBD1. The J segment lost 0 bases and the V segment lost 5 bases, leaving 5 bases of the junction unmatched. Germline CDR1 is ENHRY and CDR2 is SYGVKD. The CDR3 sequence is 15 residues long. CDR3 amino acids: CAISPGQGSSYEQYF. For the CDR3, the DNA is TGTGCCATCAGTCCTGGACAGGGGTCCTCCTACGAGCAGTACTTC.

The V and J genes are TRBV10-1 and TRBJ1-5; 7 bases fit TRBD1. CDR3 length equals 15 residues. Trimming removed 10 bases from V and 0 bases from J; junction bases left unmatched: 9. CDR1 is WNHNN and CDR2 is SYGVQD in the germline V gene (reference sequence). As DNA, the CDR3 is TGCGCCACCGGGAGGGGACAGCATAGCAATCAGCCCCAGCATTTT. As protein: CATGRGQHSNQPQHF.

The chain joins TRBV25-1 to TRBJ2-3; D is perhaps TRBD2 (5 bases). CDR1 is MGHDK, CDR2 SYGVNS, per germline. V lost 9 bases, J lost 3 bases, and 10 bases lay in between. The CDR3 totals 12 residues. CDR3 region: CASRGWTDTQYF. For the CDR3, the DNA is TGTGCCAGTCGAGGGTGGACAGATACGCAGTATTTT.

This chain connects TRBV7-9 to TRBJ1-1; D might be TRBD1 (6 bases). In germline, CDR1 is SEHNR, CDR2 FQNEAQ (reference sequence). This CDR3 spans 14 amino acids. The ends were cut back, 8 bases at V and 3 bases at J, with 16 bases in the middle. The CDR3 nucleotides read TGTGCCAGCCGTCCACAGGGTGGAGACACTGAAGCTTTCTTT. This sequence encodes CASRPQGGDTEAFF.

This chain links TRBV12-5 with TRBJ2-2, with D hard to call. The CDR3 totals 17 residues. Trimming cost V 0 bases and J 3 bases, with 14 bases left between them. The V gene's germline CDR1 is LGHNT and CDR2 FRNRAP. CDR3 sequence: CASGLVVRPGDTGELFF. CDR3 bases: TGTGCTAGTGGTTTGGTAGTTAGGCCCGGAGACACCGGGGAGCTGTTTTTT.

The genes are TRBV7-6 and TRBJ1-1; no definite D call. Trimming shortened V by 4 bases and J by 6 bases, and 12 bases separated the two germline ends. This CDR3 is built from 13 residues. Germline values: CDR1 SGHVS, CDR2 FNYEAQ. The CDR3: CASSSGPYAEAFF. DNA for the CDR3: TGTGCCAGCAGCTCGGGTCCTTACGCTGAAGCTTTCTTT.

J is TRBJ2-7 and V is TRBV14, with D possibly TRBD1 on 5 matching bases. Trimming removed 1 base from V and 3 bases from J, with 10 bases in between. The germline gives CDR1 SGHDN, CDR2 FVKESK. The CDR3 is 14 residues long. This chain's CDR3 is CASSQVAGYYEQYF. The CDR3 DNA reads TGTGCCAGCAGCCAAGTGGCAGGGTACTACGAGCAGTACTTC.

The J gene is TRBJ1-1, the V gene TRBV13; maybe TRBD1 (6 bases). The CDR3 is 14 residues long. V gave up 4 bases and J gave up 7 bases, with 16 bases separating them. Germline assignment: CDR1 PRHDT and CDR2 FYEKMQ (reference sequence). The CDR3 here is CASSWTDSVFEAFF. The CDR3 DNA reads as TGTGCCAGCAGCTGGACGGACAGCGTGTTTGAAGCTTTCTTT.

J is TRBJ1-3 and V is TRBV9, with D possibly being TRBD1 (5 bases). V was pared by 2 bases and J by 0 bases, with 9 bases between. The CDR3 runs 15 residues. Germline V gives CDR1 SGDLS, CDR2 YYNGEE. CDR3 sequence reads: CASSVEQDSGNTIYF. CDR3 nucleotides: TGTGCCAGCAGCGTTGAACAGGACTCTGGAAACACCATATATTTT. The entire variable domain, with the rest obtained from reference TRBV9 and TRBJ1-3, is as follows: DSGVTQTPKHLITATGQRVTLRCSPRSGDLSVYWYQQSLDQGLQFLIQYYNGEERAKGNILERFSAQQFPDLHSELNLSSLELGDSALYFCASSVEQDSGNTIYFGEGSWLTVV.

This sequence joins TRBV7-3 and TRBJ2-3, with 9 bases aligning to TRBD2. The germline V gene encodes CDR1 SGHTA and CDR2 FQGTGA. The CDR3 covers 16 residues. J was trimmed by 1 base and V by 6 bases; bases with no gene match: 8. CDR3 bases: TGTGCCAGCAGGTCCTCAGCGGGAGGCGGCACAGATACGCAGTATTTT. Encoded protein: CASRSSAGGGTDTQYF.

This sequence joins TRBV30 and TRBJ2-1, with 7 bases lining up with TRBD2. From germline, CDR1 is GTSNPN and CDR2 SVGIG (reference sequence). CDR3 size: 15 residues. J gave up 0 bases and V 3 bases, and 5 bases lay outside the gene matches. CDR3 in DNA: TGTGCCTGGAGCGCGGGGGTGAGCTCCTACAATGAGCAGTTCTTC. Translating gives CAWSAGVSSYNEQFF.

This clone was seen just once. Here the CDR3 reads CASSEWGTAYGYTF. The CDR3 coding sequence is TGTGCCAGCAGTGAATGGGGAACGGCCTATGGCTACACCTTC. V usage is TRBV6-1 and J usage is TRBJ1-2; unclear D gene. In germline, CDR1 is MNHNS, CDR2 SASEGT. This CDR3 has 14 residues. The V end was cut by 2 bases, the J end by 4 bases, with 11 bases between.

The CDR3 nucleotides are TGTGCCAGCAGCGCGACAGGGATTATCGACGAGCAGTACTTC. It yields the protein CASSATGIIDEQYF. V and J are TRBV9 and TRBJ2-7; TRBD1 matches 7 bases. The CDR3 is made up of 14 amino acids. CDR1 SGDLS and CDR2 YYNGEE come from the germline V gene. Germline trimming cut 3 bases from V and 5 bases from J; bases unmatched to any gene: 8.

The chain uses TRBV4-1 and TRBJ2-7; 11 bases are shared with TRBD2. V lost 3 bases to trimming and J lost 3 bases; unmatched junction nucleotides: 4. The CDR3 contains 15 residues. Germline V gives CDR1 MGHRA, CDR2 YSYEKL. The CDR3 DNA sequence: TGCGCCAGCAGCCAGATGGGGACTAGCGGCTACGAGCAGTACTTC. This gives the protein CASSQMGTSGYEQYF.

The V call is TRBV28, the J call TRBJ2-1; no definite D call. The CDR3 loop spans 13 amino acids. V was pared by 4 bases and J by 6 bases, with 10 bases between. CDR1 is MDHEN, CDR2 SYDVKM, per germline. CDR3 in amino acids: CASSYQTVNEQFF. The CDR3 nucleotides read TGTGCCAGCAGTTATCAGACGGTCAATGAGCAGTTCTTC.

This sequence joins TRBV7-2 and TRBJ2-1, with TRBD2 matching 11 bases. The J segment lost 0 bases and the V segment lost 5 bases, leaving 12 bases of the junction unmatched. CDR1 and CDR2 from the germline V gene are SGHTA and FQGNSA. This CDR3 has 19 amino acids. Here the CDR3 DNA reads TGTGCCAGCAGCACCGGGACTAGCGGAAAAACCAGCTCCTACAATGAGCAGTTCTTC. This sequence encodes CASSTGTSGKTSSYNEQFF.

The chain couples TRBV7-8 to TRBJ1-4; D remains unclear. Germline V gives CDR1 SGHVS, CDR2 FQNEAQ. CDR3 length equals 14 residues. Trimming removed 5 bases at V and 5 bases at J, with 12 bases between. CDR3 in DNA: TGTGCCAGCAGCCGAGCACGGGTAAATGAAAAACTGTTTTTT. This encodes CASSRARVNEKLFF.

This clone came up once. The chain uses TRBV7-2 and TRBJ2-7; TRBD2 matches 13 bases. The CDR3 runs to 17 residues. The V gene end was trimmed by 5 bases and the J gene end by 2 bases; junction bases not matched to a gene: 9. Germline values: CDR1 SGHTA, CDR2 FQGNSA. CDR3 sequence (DNA): TGTGCCAGCAGCCTCCTACTAGCGGGAGGGACAACCTACGAGCAGTACTTC. Encoded protein: CASSLLLAGGTTYEQYF.

The chain recombines TRBV19 with TRBJ1-5; tentatively, D is TRBD1 (6 bases). Between the trimmed V and J ends, which lost 4 bases and 1 base, there was a span of 14 bases. CDR1 and CDR2 from the germline V gene are LNHDA and SQIVND (reference sequence). This CDR3 contains 16 residues. CDR3 amino acids: CASSTNLGASNQPQHF. For the CDR3, the DNA is TGTGCCAGTAGTACCAACCTGGGGGCAAGCAATCAGCCCCAGCATTTT.

V usage is TRBV5-1 and J usage is TRBJ2-3; perhaps TRBD2 as D (5 bases). Trimming shortened V by 1 base and J by 0 bases, and 9 bases separated the two germline ends. Germline assignment: CDR1 SGHRS and CDR2 YFSETQ. The CDR3 extends over 15 amino acids. The CDR3 nucleotides are TGCGCCAGCAGCTTGTCAGGCGGGAGCACAGATACGCAGTATTTT. Translation gives CASSLSGGSTDTQYF.

The chain employs TRBV5-1 and TRBJ2-3; D may match TRBD1 or TRBD2 (5 bases each). The germline V and J ends were trimmed by 1 base and 4 bases, with 10 bases remaining between them. The germline gives CDR1 SGHRS, CDR2 YFSETQ. This CDR3 has 14 amino acids. The CDR3, as DNA: TGCGCCAGCAGCTTGCTAGGGACGGCAGATACGCAGTATTTT. This codes for CASSLLGTADTQYF.

The V call is TRBV5-5, the J call TRBJ1-5; D is unclear. In germline, CDR1 is SGHKS, CDR2 YYEKEE (reference sequence). There are 15 residues in the CDR3. The V gene lost 1 base and the J gene lost 2 bases, with 10 bases spanning the gap. CDR3: CASSLLIGGNQPQHF. CDR3 nucleotide sequence: TGTGCCAGCAGCTTGCTCATCGGGGGCAATCAGCCCCAGCATTTT.

This clone was seen once. The rearrangement joins TRBV11-2 to TRBJ2-2, with D unresolved. This CDR3 has 12 amino acids. The V gene lost 2 bases and the J gene lost 7 bases, with 5 bases spanning the gap. CDR1 is SGHAT, CDR2 FQNNGV, per germline. Here the CDR3 reads CASSLWDGELFF. CDR3 in DNA: TGTGCCAGCAGCTTATGGGACGGGGAGCTGTTTTTT. The entire variable domain, with the rest obtained from reference TRBV11-2 and TRBJ2-2, is as follows: EAGVAQSPRYKIIEKRQSVAFWCNPISGHATLYWYQQILGQGPKLLIQFQNNGVVDDSQLPKDRFSAERLKGVDSTLKIQPAKLEDSAVYLCASSLWDGELFFGEGSRLTVL.

The chain has TRBV28 and TRBJ1-1; 8 bases align to TRBD1. CDR1 and CDR2 from the germline V gene are MDHEN and SYDVKM. This CDR3 region has 12 residues. The CDR3 spells CATGGGSPEAFF. Written as DNA, the CDR3 is TGTGCTACAGGGGGAGGCTCGCCTGAAGCTTTCTTT. The complete variable domain, with remaining parts taken from reference TRBV28 and TRBJ1-1, reads DVKVTQSSRYLVKRTGEKVFLECVQDMDHENMFWYRQDPGLGLRLIYFSYDVKMKEKGDIPEGYSVSREKKERFSLILESASTNQTSMYLCATGGGSPEAFFGQGTRLTVV.

The chain links TRBV10-2 to TRBJ2-1; 11 bases align to TRBD2. CDR3 length: 15 amino acids. Trimming at V came to 4 bases and at J to 4 bases, leaving 3 bases not matched to a gene. From germline, CDR1 is WSHSY and CDR2 SAAADI. This CDR3 is CASSGGLAAYNEQFF. CDR3 DNA: TGCGCCAGCAGTGGGGGACTAGCGGCTTACAATGAGCAGTTCTTC.